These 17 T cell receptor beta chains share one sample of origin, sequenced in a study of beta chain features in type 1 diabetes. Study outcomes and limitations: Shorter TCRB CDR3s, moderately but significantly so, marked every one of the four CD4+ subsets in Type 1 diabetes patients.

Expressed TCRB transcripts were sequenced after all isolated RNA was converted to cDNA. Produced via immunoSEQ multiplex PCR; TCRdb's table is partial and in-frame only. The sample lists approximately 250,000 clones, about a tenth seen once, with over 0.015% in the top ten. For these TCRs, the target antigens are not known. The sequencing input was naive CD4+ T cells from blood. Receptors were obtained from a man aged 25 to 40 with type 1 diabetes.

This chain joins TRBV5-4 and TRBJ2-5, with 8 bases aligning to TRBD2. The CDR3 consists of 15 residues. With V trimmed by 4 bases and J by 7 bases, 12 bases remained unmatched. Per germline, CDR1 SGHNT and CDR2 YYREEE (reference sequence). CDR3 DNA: TGTGCCAGCAGCCCTCGGACTAGCCGGGGAGGGACCCAGTACTTC. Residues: CASSPRTSRGGTQYF.

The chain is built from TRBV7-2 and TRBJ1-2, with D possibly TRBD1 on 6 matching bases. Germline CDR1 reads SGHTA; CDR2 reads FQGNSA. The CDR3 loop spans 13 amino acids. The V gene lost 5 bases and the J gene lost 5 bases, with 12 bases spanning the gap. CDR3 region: CASSPSQGYGYTF. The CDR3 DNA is TGTGCCAGCAGCCCCTCTCAGGGGTATGGCTACACCTTC. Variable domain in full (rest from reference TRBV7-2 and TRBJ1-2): GAGVSQSPSNKVTEKGKDVELRCDPISGHTALYWYRQSLGQGLEFLIYFQGNSAPDKSGLPSDRFSAERTGGSVSTLTIQRTQQEDSAVYLCASSPSQGYGYTFGSGTRLTVV.

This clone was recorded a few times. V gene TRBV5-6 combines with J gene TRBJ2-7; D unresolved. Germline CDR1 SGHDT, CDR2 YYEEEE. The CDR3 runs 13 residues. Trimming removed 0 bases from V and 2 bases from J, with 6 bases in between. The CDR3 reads CASSLGPTYEQYF. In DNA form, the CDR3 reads TGTGCCAGCAGCTTGGGGCCCACCTACGAGCAGTACTTC.

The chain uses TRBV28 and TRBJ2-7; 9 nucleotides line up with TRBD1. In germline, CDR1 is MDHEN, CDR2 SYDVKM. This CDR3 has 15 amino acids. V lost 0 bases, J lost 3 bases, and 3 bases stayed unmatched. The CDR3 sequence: CASSLWGDRDYEQYF. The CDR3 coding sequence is TGTGCCAGCAGTTTATGGGGGGACAGGGACTACGAGCAGTACTTC.

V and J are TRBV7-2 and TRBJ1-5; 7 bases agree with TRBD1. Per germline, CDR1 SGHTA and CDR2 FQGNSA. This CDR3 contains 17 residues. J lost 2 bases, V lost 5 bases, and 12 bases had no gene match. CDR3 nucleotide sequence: TGTGCCAGCAGCACCAGACAGGGCCCCCGGGGCAATCAGCCCCAGCATTTT. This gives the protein CASSTRQGPRGNQPQHF.

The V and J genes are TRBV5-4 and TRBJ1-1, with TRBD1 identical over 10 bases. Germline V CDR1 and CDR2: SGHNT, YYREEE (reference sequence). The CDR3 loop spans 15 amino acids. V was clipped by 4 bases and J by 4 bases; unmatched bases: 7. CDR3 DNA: TGTGCCAGCAGCGCAGCCGGGACAGGGGCCACTGAAGCTTTCTTT. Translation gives CASSAAGTGATEAFF.

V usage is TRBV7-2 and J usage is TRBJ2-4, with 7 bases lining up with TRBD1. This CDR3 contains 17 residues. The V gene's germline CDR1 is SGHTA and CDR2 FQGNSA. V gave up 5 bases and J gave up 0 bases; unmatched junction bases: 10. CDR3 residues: CASSPNRGTLAKNIQYF. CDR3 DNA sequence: TGTGCCAGCAGCCCTAACAGGGGAACTTTAGCCAAAAACATTCAGTACTTC. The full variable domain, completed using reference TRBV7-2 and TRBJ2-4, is GAGVSQSPSNKVTEKGKDVELRCDPISGHTALYWYRQSLGQGLEFLIYFQGNSAPDKSGLPSDRFSAERTGGSVSTLTIQRTQQEDSAVYLCASSPNRGTLAKNIQYFGAGTRLSVL.

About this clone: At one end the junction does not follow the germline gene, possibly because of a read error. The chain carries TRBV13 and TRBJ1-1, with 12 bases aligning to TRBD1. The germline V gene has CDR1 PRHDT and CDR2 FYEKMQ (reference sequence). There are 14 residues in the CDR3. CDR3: CEGWDRGLVAEAFF. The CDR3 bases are TGCGAAGGATGGGACAGGGGGCTAGTTGCTGAAGCTTTCTTT.

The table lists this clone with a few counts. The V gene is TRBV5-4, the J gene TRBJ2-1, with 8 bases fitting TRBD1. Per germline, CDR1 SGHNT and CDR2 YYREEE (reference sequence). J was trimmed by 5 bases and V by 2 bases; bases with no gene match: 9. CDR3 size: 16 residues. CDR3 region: CASSLGGQGAHNEQFF. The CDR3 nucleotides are TGTGCCAGCAGCTTAGGAGGACAGGGAGCCCACAATGAGCAGTTCTTC.

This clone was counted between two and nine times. CDR3 DNA sequence: TGTGCCAGCAGCTTACAAGCAACAGATACGCAGTATTTT. This translates into CASSLQATDTQYF. The chain combines TRBV7-3 with TRBJ2-3; D gene uncertain. CDR1 and CDR2 (germline): SGHTA, FQGTGA. The CDR3 length is 13 residues. The germline V and J ends were trimmed by 2 bases and 3 bases, with 6 bases remaining between them.

CDR3 sequence reads: CASSEYETGSLHF. The CDR3 nucleotides read TGTGCCAGCAGTGAATACGAAACAGGGTCCCTCCACTTT. The chain carries TRBV25-1 and TRBJ1-6, with a possible D match to TRBD1 (6 bases). The V end was cut by 0 bases, the J end by 14 bases, with 11 bases between. The CDR3 spans 13 residues. Germline CDR1 MGHDK, CDR2 SYGVNS.

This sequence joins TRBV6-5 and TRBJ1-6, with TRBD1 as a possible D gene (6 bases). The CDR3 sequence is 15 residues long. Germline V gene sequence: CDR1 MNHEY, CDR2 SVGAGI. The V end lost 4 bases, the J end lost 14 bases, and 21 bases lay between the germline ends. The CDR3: CASSSLDRYKFTLHF. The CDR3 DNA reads TGTGCCAGCAGTTCCCTGGACAGATACAAATTCACCCTCCACTTT.

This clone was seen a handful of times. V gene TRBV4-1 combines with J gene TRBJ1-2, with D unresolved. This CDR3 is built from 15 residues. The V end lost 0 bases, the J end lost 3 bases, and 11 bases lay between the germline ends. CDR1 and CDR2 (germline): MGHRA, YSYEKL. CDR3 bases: TGCGCCAGCAGCCAAGATAATAACAAGTACTATGGCTACACCTTC. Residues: CASSQDNNKYYGYTF.

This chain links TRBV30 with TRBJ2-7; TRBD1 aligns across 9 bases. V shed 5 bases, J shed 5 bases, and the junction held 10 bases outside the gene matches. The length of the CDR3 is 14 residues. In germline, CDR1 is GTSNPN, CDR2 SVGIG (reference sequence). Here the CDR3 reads CAWLGQGNIHEQYF. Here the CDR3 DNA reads TGTGCCTGGCTAGGACAGGGGAATATCCACGAGCAGTACTTC.

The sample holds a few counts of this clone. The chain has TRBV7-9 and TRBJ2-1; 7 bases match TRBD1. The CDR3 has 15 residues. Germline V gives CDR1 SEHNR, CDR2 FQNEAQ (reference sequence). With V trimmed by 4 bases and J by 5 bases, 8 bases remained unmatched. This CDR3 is CASSSVTGLNNEQFF. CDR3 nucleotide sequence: TGTGCCAGCAGCTCGGTGACAGGGCTCAACAATGAGCAGTTCTTC.

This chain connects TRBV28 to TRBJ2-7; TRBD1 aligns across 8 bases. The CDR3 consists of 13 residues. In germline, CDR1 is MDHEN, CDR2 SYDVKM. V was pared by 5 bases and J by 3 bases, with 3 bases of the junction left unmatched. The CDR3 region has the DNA TGTGCCAGCAGTCGACAGGGGTTCTACGAGCAGTACTTC. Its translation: CASSRQGFYEQYF.

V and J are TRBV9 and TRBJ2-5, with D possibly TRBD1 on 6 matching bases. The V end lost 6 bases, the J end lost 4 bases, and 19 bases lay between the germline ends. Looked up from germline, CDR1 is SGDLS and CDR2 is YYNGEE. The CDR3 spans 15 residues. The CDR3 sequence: CASTPSKQGRETQYF. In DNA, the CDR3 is TGTGCCAGCACCCCGTCTAAACAGGGTAGAGAGACCCAGTACTTC.